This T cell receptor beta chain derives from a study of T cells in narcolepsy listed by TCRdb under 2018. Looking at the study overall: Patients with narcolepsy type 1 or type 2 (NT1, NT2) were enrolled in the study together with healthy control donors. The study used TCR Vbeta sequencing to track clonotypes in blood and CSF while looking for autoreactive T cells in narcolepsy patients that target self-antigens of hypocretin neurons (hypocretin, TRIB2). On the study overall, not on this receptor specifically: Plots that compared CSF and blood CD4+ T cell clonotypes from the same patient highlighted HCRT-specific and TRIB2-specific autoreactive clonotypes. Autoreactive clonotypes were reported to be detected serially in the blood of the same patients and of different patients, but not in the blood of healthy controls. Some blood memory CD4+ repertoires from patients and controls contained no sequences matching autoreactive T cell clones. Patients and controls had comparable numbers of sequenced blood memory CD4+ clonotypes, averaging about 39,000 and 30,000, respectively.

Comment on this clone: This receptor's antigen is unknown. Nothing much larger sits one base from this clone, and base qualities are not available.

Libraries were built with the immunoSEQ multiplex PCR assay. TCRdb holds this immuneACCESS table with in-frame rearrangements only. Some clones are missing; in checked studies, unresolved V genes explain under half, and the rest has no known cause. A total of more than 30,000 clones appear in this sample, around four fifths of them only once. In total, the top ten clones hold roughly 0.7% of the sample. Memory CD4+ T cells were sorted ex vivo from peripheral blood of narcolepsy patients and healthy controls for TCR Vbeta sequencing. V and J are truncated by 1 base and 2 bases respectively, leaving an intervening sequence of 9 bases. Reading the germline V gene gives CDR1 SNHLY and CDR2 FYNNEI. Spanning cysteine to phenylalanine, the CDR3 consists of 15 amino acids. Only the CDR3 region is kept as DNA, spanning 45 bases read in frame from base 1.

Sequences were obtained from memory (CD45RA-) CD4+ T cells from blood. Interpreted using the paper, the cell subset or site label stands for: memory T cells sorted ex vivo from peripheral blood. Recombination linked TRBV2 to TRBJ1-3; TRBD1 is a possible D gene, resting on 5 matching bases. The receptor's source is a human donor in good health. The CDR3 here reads CASSEEGRAGNTIYF. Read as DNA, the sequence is TGTGCCAGCAGTGAAGAGGGCAGGGCTGGAAACACCATATATTTT.